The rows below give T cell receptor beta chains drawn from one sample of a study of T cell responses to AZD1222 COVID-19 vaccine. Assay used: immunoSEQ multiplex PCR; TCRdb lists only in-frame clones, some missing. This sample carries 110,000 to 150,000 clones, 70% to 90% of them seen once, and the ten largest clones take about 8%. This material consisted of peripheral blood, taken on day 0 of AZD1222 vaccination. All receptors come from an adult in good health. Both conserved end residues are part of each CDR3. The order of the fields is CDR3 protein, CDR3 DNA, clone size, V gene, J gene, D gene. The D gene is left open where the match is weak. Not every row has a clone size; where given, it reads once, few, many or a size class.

CDR3: CASSHVPGLTSVPEAFF; DNA: TGCGCCAGCAGCCATGTCCCGGGACTCACATCGGTCCCTGAAGCTTTCTTT; size: -; V: TRBV4-1; J: TRBJ1-1; D: -
CDR3: CASSYVQGHGTDTQYF; DNA: TGTGCCAGCAGTTACGTACAGGGACATGGGACAGATACGCAGTATTTT; size: once; V: TRBV6-6; J: TRBJ2-3; D: -
CDR3: CASTVGQVGISPQHF; DNA: TGTGCCAGTACCGTCGGACAGGTGGGAATATCGCCCCAGCATTTT; size: -; V: TRBV19; J: TRBJ1-5; D: TRBD1
CDR3: CASSVVSGVEAFF; DNA: TGTGCCAGCAGCGTAGTGTCGGGGGTTGAAGCTTTCTTT; size: -; V: TRBV9; J: TRBJ1-1; D: -
CDR3: CASRGANTEAFF; DNA: TGTGCCAGCAGGGGAGCTAACACTGAAGCTTTCTTT; size: -; V: TRBV2; J: TRBJ1-1; D: -
CDR3: CASGGRDRGYYEQYF; DNA: TGTGCCAGCGGGGGACGGGACAGGGGATACTACGAGCAGTACTTC; size: -; V: TRBV2; J: TRBJ2-7; D: TRBD1
CDR3: CASSLGVGTEAFF; DNA: TGTGCCAGCAGCTTAGGTGTGGGGACTGAAGCTTTCTTT; size: -; V: TRBV7-9; J: TRBJ1-1; D: -
CDR3: CASSQGQSSSYEQYF; DNA: TGCGCCAGCAGCCAGGGACAGTCGAGCTCCTACGAGCAGTACTTC; size: once; V: TRBV4-1; J: TRBJ2-7; D: TRBD1
CDR3: CSVEDLGQGAETQYF; DNA: TGCAGCGTTGAAGATTTGGGACAGGGAGCAGAGACCCAGTACTTC; size: -; V: TRBV29-1; J: TRBJ2-5; D: TRBD1
CDR3: CARTGAGDEKLFF; DNA: TGTGCCAGGACAGGGGCGGGCGATGAAAAACTGTTTTTT; size: -; V: TRBV2; J: TRBJ1-4; D: TRBD1
CDR3: CASSLSREQKPQHF; DNA: TGTGCCAGCAGTTTATCCAGGGAGCAGAAGCCCCAGCATTTT; size: -; V: TRBV6-2/TRBV6-3; J: TRBJ1-5; D: -
CDR3: CASSSPSGTVNGYTF; DNA: TGTGCCAGCAGCTCCCCATCCGGGACTGTAAATGGCTACACCTTC; size: -; V: TRBV5-4; J: TRBJ1-2; D: -
CDR3: CASSLNGRDTDTQYF; DNA: TGTGCCAGCAGTTTGAACGGGCGTGACACAGATACGCAGTATTTT; size: once; V: TRBV27; J: TRBJ2-3; D: -
CDR3: CASSGTGALGYTF; DNA: TGTGCCAGCAGTGGGACAGGTGCCTTAGGCTACACCTTC; size: -; V: TRBV25-1; J: TRBJ1-2; D: TRBD1
CDR3: CSTRQGRDEQFF; DNA: TGCAGCACCAGACAGGGGCGGGATGAGCAGTTCTTC; size: -; V: TRBV29-1; J: TRBJ2-1; D: TRBD1
CDR3: CASSSAGLPLHF; DNA: TGTGCCAGCAGTTCCGCCGGGCTACCCCTCCACTTT; size: -; V: TRBV12-3/TRBV12-4; J: TRBJ1-6; D: -
CDR3: CASSESAYEQYF; DNA: TGTGCCAGTAGTGAGTCTGCGTACGAGCAGTACTTC; size: -; V: TRBV19; J: TRBJ2-7; D: -
CDR3: CASSLVSGGNSYEQYF; DNA: TGTGCCAGCAGCTTAGTGAGCGGGGGGAACTCCTACGAGCAGTACTTC; size: -; V: TRBV7-2; J: TRBJ2-7; D: TRBD2
CDR3: CASSQEFRTTGDPRGYTF; DNA: TGTGCCAGCAGCCAAGAATTCAGGACGACAGGGGACCCAAGGGGCTACACCTTC; size: few; V: TRBV3-1/TRBV3-2; J: TRBJ1-2; D: TRBD1
CDR3: CASSPQGLSTGELFF; DNA: TGTGCCAGTAGTCCGCAGGGCTTGTCTACCGGGGAGCTGTTTTTT; size: -; V: TRBV19; J: TRBJ2-2; D: -
CDR3: CASSTTGTGSYEQYF; DNA: TGTGCCAGCAGCACGACCGGGACAGGCTCCTACGAGCAGTACTTC; size: -; V: TRBV5-6; J: TRBJ2-7; D: TRBD1
CDR3: CASRGGTSWPDTQYF; DNA: TGTGCCAGCAGAGGCGGGACTAGCTGGCCAGATACGCAGTATTTT; size: few; V: TRBV2; J: TRBJ2-3; D: TRBD2
CDR3: CASGSLGGGAYNEQFF; DNA: TGTGCTAGTGGTTCCCTGGGCGGGGGGGCTTACAATGAGCAGTTCTTC; size: -; V: TRBV12-5; J: TRBJ2-1; D: TRBD2
CDR3: CASFVGAGNTIYF; DNA: TGTGCCAGCTTTGTGGGGGCTGGAAACACCATATATTTT; size: -; V: TRBV18; J: TRBJ1-3; D: -
CDR3: CASSLGQGAEKLFF; DNA: TGTGCCAGCAGCCTCGGACAGGGGGCCGAAAAACTGTTTTTT; size: -; V: TRBV11-2; J: TRBJ1-4; D: TRBD1
CDR3: CASTPGTSGGQTDTQYF; DNA: TGCGCCAGCACCCCAGGGACTAGCGGGGGCCAAACAGATACGCAGTATTTT; size: once; V: TRBV5-1; J: TRBJ2-3; D: TRBD2
CDR3: CASSKGGGQGLSDEQFF; DNA: TGTGCCAGCAGCAAAGGAGGCGGACAGGGTCTCAGCGATGAGCAGTTCTTC; size: -; V: TRBV21-1; J: TRBJ2-1; D: -
CDR3: CASSGLGGWEPQHF; DNA: TGTGCCAGCAGTGGGCTTGGGGGTTGGGAGCCCCAGCATTTT; size: few; V: TRBV27; J: TRBJ1-5; D: -
CDR3: CASSLGGGTDTQYF; DNA: TGCGCCAGCAGCTTGGGTGGGGGCACAGATACGCAGTATTTT; size: few; V: TRBV5-1; J: TRBJ2-3; D: -
CDR3: CASSLWQGIEKLFF; DNA: TGTGCCAGCAGTTTGTGGCAGGGAATAGAAAAACTGTTTTTT; size: -; V: TRBV28; J: TRBJ1-4; D: -
CDR3: CASSFVRGTEAFF; DNA: TGCGCCAGCAGCTTCGTGAGGGGTACTGAAGCTTTCTTT; size: once; V: TRBV5-1; J: TRBJ1-1; D: -